Following are 26 T cell receptor beta chains from one sample sequenced in a study of T cell responses to AZD1222 COVID-19 vaccine. The method was immunoSEQ multiplex PCR; TCRdb's version includes in-frame clones alone and lacks a portion of them. The sample records approximately 170,000 clones, 70% to 90% being singletons. Sequenced here: peripheral blood, sampled 28 days after the second AZD1222 dose. Receptors originate from an adult who received the AZD1222 COVID-19 vaccine.

The chain combines TRBV6-1 with TRBJ2-2; TRBD1 or TRBD2 may be the D gene (5 bases each). Per germline, CDR1 MNHNS and CDR2 SASEGT. Trimming took off 3 bases at V and 6 bases at J, with 8 bases between the two ends. This CDR3 has 13 residues. CDR3: CASSDRDPGELFF. The CDR3 coding sequence is TGTGCCAGCAGTGACCGGGACCCCGGGGAGCTGTTTTTT.

The V gene is TRBV3-1 (or the pseudogene TRBV3-2), the J gene TRBJ2-7, with TRBD2 matching 9 bases. CDR1 is LGHDT, CDR2 YNNKEL, per germline (reference sequence). There are 15 residues in the CDR3. V lost 4 bases, J lost 4 bases, and 8 bases stayed unmatched. The chain's CDR3 is CASSPLRGGGYEQYF. The DNA for the CDR3 is TGTGCCAGCAGCCCACTGCGGGGGGGCGGATACGAGCAGTACTTC.

V usage is TRBV27 and J usage is TRBJ1-5; TRBD1 agrees at 9 bases. Germline assignment: CDR1 MNHEY and CDR2 SMNVEV (reference sequence). V dropped 4 bases and J dropped 7; count of bases not matched to a gene: 11. This CDR3 has 16 amino acids. CDR3 sequence (DNA): TGTGCCAGCAGTTCCTCCCAGACAGGGGGTTTGCAGCCCCAGCATTTT. This encodes CASSSSQTGGLQPQHF.

This CDR3 is CASSFSSGLPGPQHF. CDR3 bases: TGTGCCAGCAGTTTCTCCAGTGGGCTTCCTGGGCCCCAGCATTTT. This rearrangement joins TRBV7-2 to TRBJ1-5; D is ambiguous. CDR3 length: 15 residues. The germline CDR1 and CDR2 sequences are SGHTA and FQGNSA. Between the trimmed V and J ends, which lost 6 bases and 9 bases, there was a span of 21 bases. The full variable domain, completed using reference TRBV7-2 and TRBJ1-5, is GAGVSQSPSNKVTEKGKDVELRCDPISGHTALYWYRQSLGQGLEFLIYFQGNSAPDKSGLPSDRFSAERTGGSVSTLTIQRTQQEDSAVYLCASSFSSGLPGPQHFGDGTRLSIL.

The rearrangement links TRBV6-5 to TRBJ1-2; 11 bases align to TRBD1. This CDR3 comprises 15 residues. CDR1 is MNHEY, CDR2 SVGAGI, per germline. Trimming removed 0 bases from V and 8 bases from J; junction bases left unmatched: 5. In DNA, the CDR3 is TGTGCCAGCAGTTACTCCGGACAGGGGGCATGGGGCTACACCTTC. Encoded protein: CASSYSGQGAWGYTF.

The chain combines TRBV5-6 with TRBJ2-3; 9 positions match TRBD1. J gave up 3 bases and V 3 bases, and 8 bases lay outside the gene matches. Germline-derived CDR1 and CDR2 are SGHDT and YYEEEE. The CDR3 has 16 amino acids. This chain's CDR3 is CASSSGTGPPTDTQYF. The DNA of the CDR3 is TGTGCCAGCAGCTCTGGGACAGGGCCCCCAACAGATACGCAGTATTTT.

The gene calls are TRBV14 and TRBJ1-1; TRBD1 aligns across 9 bases. J was trimmed by 4 bases and V by 3 bases; bases with no gene match: 0. Germline-derived CDR1 and CDR2 are SGHDN and FVKESK. The CDR3 consists of 13 residues. CDR3 in DNA: TGTGCCAGCAGCCAGACAGGGGGCACTGAAGCTTTCTTT. Protein sequence: CASSQTGGTEAFF. The whole variable domain, remainder taken from reference TRBV14 and TRBJ1-1, is EAGVTQFPSHSVIEKGQTVTLRCDPISGHDNLYWYRRVMGKEIKFLLHFVKESKQDESGMPNNRFLAERTGGTYSTLKVQPAELEDSGVYFCASSQTGGTEAFFGQGTRLTVV.

V usage is TRBV4-3 and J usage is TRBJ1-1; 7 positions match TRBD1. CDR1 LGHNA and CDR2 YSLEER come from the germline V gene. The CDR3 totals 15 residues. V shed 1 base and J 4 bases; nucleotides not matched to a gene: 6. The CDR3 nucleotides read TGCGCCAGCAGCCAAGTTTTTACAGGGGTCACTGAAGCTTTCTTT. It specifies CASSQVFTGVTEAFF.

J is TRBJ2-5 and V is TRBV14; D is uncertain. CDR3 length: 12 amino acids. V dropped 2 bases and J dropped 5 bases, with 6 bases sitting between them. Per the germline V gene, CDR1 is SGHDN and CDR2 is FVKESK. This chain's CDR3 is CASSQMWETQYF. Here the CDR3 DNA reads TGTGCCAGCAGCCAAATGTGGGAGACCCAGTACTTC.

The V call is TRBV7-8, the J call TRBJ1-1; 11 nucleotides match TRBD1. Germline V gene data show CDR1 as SGHVS and CDR2 as FQNEAQ. The CDR3 runs 18 residues. The ends lost 4 bases at V and 0 bases at J; junction bases unmatched: 10. CDR3 amino acids: CASSSGTGGRGMNTEAFF. The DNA for the CDR3 is TGTGCCAGCAGCTCCGGGACAGGGGGACGGGGGATGAACACTGAAGCTTTCTTT.

The genes are TRBV15 and TRBJ2-2; D unresolved. Trimming pared 0 bases from V and 7 bases from J, leaving 3 bases between. The CDR3 spans 12 residues. Germline lookup yields CDR1 LNHNV and CDR2 YYDKDF (reference sequence). DNA of the CDR3: TGTGCCACCAGCAGAGATGGCGGGGAGCTGTTTTTT. Translated, it gives CATSRDGGELFF.

The gene calls are TRBV19 and TRBJ2-7, with 8 bases matching TRBD1. This CDR3 spans 15 amino acids. V trimming: 5 bases; J trimming: 5 bases; junction bases outside the gene matches: 11. Germline V gives CDR1 LNHDA, CDR2 SQIVND (reference sequence). The CDR3 here is CASSYFPAGGHEQYF. CDR3 coding DNA: TGTGCCAGTAGTTATTTTCCGGCAGGGGGCCACGAGCAGTACTTC.

The chain uses TRBV6-2 or TRBV6-3 and TRBJ2-3; D uncertain. Germline-derived CDR1 and CDR2 are MNHEY and SVGEGT. Trimming stripped 2 bases from V and 13 bases from J, with 13 bases between. CDR3 length equals 12 residues. The CDR3 coding sequence is TGTGCCAGCAGTTACGCGCTGAGCCCTAAGTATTTT. Protein sequence: CASSYALSPKYF.

The chain combines TRBV7-8 with TRBJ2-5; D unclear. CDR1 and CDR2 from the germline V gene are SGHVS and FQNEAQ. The CDR3 consists of 12 residues. The V and J ends lost 5 bases and 7 bases respectively, with 11 bases between them. This chain's CDR3 is CASSQPLRTQYF. The CDR3 region has the DNA TGTGCCAGCAGCCAGCCCCTCAGGACCCAGTACTTC.

This CDR3 reads CASSLYNPRNEKLFF. The CDR3 DNA reads as TGTGCCAGCAGTTTATACAACCCCAGAAATGAAAAACTGTTTTTT. This chain connects TRBV28 to TRBJ1-4; no reliable D call. Germline CDR1 and CDR2: MDHEN and SYDVKM. The CDR3 loop spans 15 amino acids. Trimming took 1 base from V and 5 from J, leaving 11 bases between them.

This chain connects TRBV19 to TRBJ2-7, with D tentatively TRBD1 (5 bases). CDR3 size: 18 residues. The V gene's germline CDR1 is LNHDA and CDR2 SQIVND (reference sequence). Trimming cost V 3 bases and J 7 bases, with 28 bases left between them. The CDR3 DNA reads TGTGCCAGTAGTATTAGATCGTCAGGGCACAGATCTCTACAAGAGCAGTACTTC. Amino acids: CASSIRSSGHRSLQEQYF.

In its sample, this clone was seen a few times. The chain has TRBV7-9 and TRBJ1-4; D unresolved. CDR1 and CDR2 (germline): SEHNR, FQNEAQ (reference sequence). Trimming pared 5 bases from V and 6 bases from J, leaving 16 bases between. The CDR3 extends over 15 amino acids. The chain's CDR3 is CASSPSNWYDEKLFF. DNA of the CDR3: TGTGCCAGCAGCCCCTCCAACTGGTATGATGAAAAACTGTTTTTT.

Concerning this clone: A junction boundary mismatches the germline segment, possibly from a read error. V is TRBV3-1 (or the pseudogene TRBV3-2) and J is TRBJ1-3; D is undetermined. The CDR3 covers 15 residues. CDR1 is LGHDT, CDR2 YNNKEL, per germline (reference sequence). CDR3 protein: CASSHQDHSGNTIYF. CDR3 nucleotide sequence: TGTGCCAGCAGCCATCAGGATCACTCTGGGAACACCATATATTTT.

The chain couples TRBV7-9 to TRBJ2-7; 8 bases align to TRBD2. With V trimmed by 10 bases and J by 4 bases, 6 bases remained unmatched. Germline-derived CDR1 and CDR2 are SEHNR and FQNEAQ (reference sequence). The CDR3 loop spans 12 amino acids. The DNA for the CDR3 is TGTGCCACCACCCGGGGGGGGTACGAGCAGTACTTC. Amino acid sequence: CATTRGGYEQYF.

This clone was counted once. This chain links TRBV5-1 with TRBJ1-2, with TRBD1 as a possible D gene (6 bases). CDR1 and CDR2 from the germline V gene are SGHRS and YFSETQ. The CDR3 contains 16 residues. V was pared by 0 bases and J by 2 bases, with 14 bases between. CDR3 loop: CASSLEAGARNYGYTF. CDR3 nucleotides: TGCGCCAGCAGCTTGGAAGCAGGGGCTAGGAACTATGGCTACACCTTC.

This clone was seen only once. V and J are TRBV6-4 and TRBJ2-1; TRBD2 matches at 11 bases. This CDR3 has 15 amino acids. The germline gives CDR1 MRHNA, CDR2 SNTAGT. After removal of 3 bases from V and 7 bases from J, the junction contained 5 bases not matched to a gene. CDR3 DNA sequence: TGTGCCAGCAGTGAACTAGCGGGGGCGAGTAATGAGCAGTTCTTC. Translating gives CASSELAGASNEQFF.

This rearrangement joins TRBV16 to TRBJ1-1; D gene ambiguous. The CDR3 contains 15 residues. V was cut by 4 bases and J by 0 bases, with 12 bases left in between. Germline CDR1 reads KGHSY; CDR2 reads FQNENV. CDR3 sequence: CASSRRSGVNTEAFF. The CDR3, as DNA: TGTGCCAGCAGCCGACGGAGCGGCGTGAACACTGAAGCTTTCTTT.

The rearrangement links TRBV5-1 to TRBJ2-5; 7 positions match TRBD2. CDR1 SGHRS and CDR2 YFSETQ come from the germline V gene. J gave up 9 bases and V 0 bases, and 5 bases lay outside the gene matches. The length of the CDR3 is 13 residues. The DNA for the CDR3 is TGCGCCAGCAGCTTGGGACTAGCAAGGGCCCAGTACTTC. This gives the protein CASSLGLARAQYF. The variable domain in full, with the rest retrieved from reference TRBV5-1 and TRBJ2-5, is KAGVTQTPRYLIKTRGQQVTLSCSPISGHRSVSWYQQTPGQGLQFLFEYFSETQRNKGNFPGRFSGRQFSNSRSEMNVSTLELGDSALYLCASSLGLARAQYFGPGTRLLVL.

Only a few counts were recorded for this clone. The chain is built from TRBV4-1 and TRBJ2-5, with TRBD2 identical over 7 bases. V lost 5 bases and J lost 5; bases outside the gene matches: 20. Per germline, CDR1 MGHRA and CDR2 YSYEKL. The CDR3 covers 18 residues. CDR3 sequence reads: CASSRSGGSGLSDETQYF. The CDR3 nucleotides read TGCGCCAGCAGCAGGAGCGGCGGTAGCGGGCTATCCGATGAGACCCAGTACTTC.

This clone was seen repeatedly, ten times or more. The chain uses TRBV2 and TRBJ1-5; the match to TRBD1 covers 10 bases. Germline V gene lookup returns CDR1 SNHLY and CDR2 FYNNEI. V shed 7 bases, J shed 1 base, and the junction held 4 bases outside the gene matches. The CDR3 spans 15 residues. Written as DNA, the CDR3 is TGTGCCAGCATCCAGGACAGGGGGAGCAATCAGCCCCAGCATTTT. Residues: CASIQDRGSNQPQHF.

J is TRBJ2-3 and V is TRBV6-5; possible D gene TRBD2, 5 bases. Germline loops: CDR1 MNHEY, CDR2 SVGAGI. The CDR3 loop spans 12 amino acids. Between the trimmed V and J ends, which lost 7 bases and 5 bases, there was a span of 10 bases. CDR3 region: CASKEVGDTQYF. Written as DNA, the CDR3 is TGTGCCAGCAAGGAGGTAGGAGATACGCAGTATTTT.